Shown below are 28 T cell receptor beta chains from a single sample sequenced in a study of Ad26.COV2.S vaccination and SARS-CoV-2 variants. Libraries were prepared by immunoSEQ multiplex PCR; TCRdb keeps only in-frame clonotypes and omits some of them. This table holds 400,000 to 450,000 clones, about 92% found once. Specified treatment: 15 to 20 received Ad26.COV2.S at low or high dose, single or two shots; about 5 received placebo; per-sample allocation not given. Samples were taken on day 63 after the first vaccine or placebo injection. Sequencing used peripheral blood, obtained in a trial of Ad26.COV2.S vaccine versus placebo. These receptors were obtained from a person between 18 and 59 years old who received the Ad26.COV2.S COVID-19 vaccine or a placebo.

The chain joins TRBV29-1 to TRBJ2-7; D might be TRBD1 or TRBD2, each matching 5 bases. The CDR3 totals 13 residues. Trimming stripped 5 bases from V and 3 bases from J, with 14 bases between. Per germline, CDR1 SQVTM and CDR2 ANQGSEA. The DNA for the CDR3 is TGCAGCGTTACCCGAGGGGCCGACTACGAGCAGTACTTC. Translated, it gives CSVTRGADYEQYF.

The chain links TRBV27 to TRBJ2-5, with 7 positions matching TRBD1. Germline-derived CDR1 and CDR2 are MNHEY and SMNVEV (reference sequence). J was trimmed by 4 bases and V by 5 bases; bases with no gene match: 4. This CDR3 comprises 13 residues. In DNA form, the CDR3 reads TGTGCCAGCAGTACAGGGGTAGGAGAGACCCAGTACTTC. Protein: CASSTGVGETQYF.

This clone was found once. V is TRBV7-9 and J is TRBJ2-1; 13 bases fit TRBD2. The length of the CDR3 is 18 residues. After removal of 1 base from V and 0 bases from J, the junction contained 3 bases not matched to a gene. Per the germline V gene, CDR1 is SEHNR and CDR2 is FQNEAQ (reference sequence). CDR3 region: CASSLGLAGGPSYNEQFF. CDR3 coding DNA: TGTGCCAGCAGCTTAGGACTAGCGGGGGGCCCCTCCTACAATGAGCAGTTCTTC. Looking up the rest from reference TRBV7-9 and TRBJ2-1 gives the full variable domain: DTGVSQNPRHKITKRGQNVTFRCDPISEHNRLYWYRQTLGQGPEFLTYFQNEAQLEKSRLLSDRFSAERPKGSFSTLEIQRTEQGDSAMYLCASSLGLAGGPSYNEQFFGPGTRLTVL.

This chain uses TRBV7-2 with TRBJ1-2; D may be TRBD1 (6 bases). From germline, CDR1 is SGHTA and CDR2 FQGNSA. V was clipped by 1 base and J by 3 bases, with 9 bases between them. The CDR3 is 14 amino acids. Here the CDR3 reads CASSLEGGDYGYTF. Written as DNA, the CDR3 is TGTGCCAGCAGCTTAGAAGGGGGGGACTATGGCTACACCTTC.

The V call is TRBV5-6, the J call TRBJ2-7, with TRBD1 matching over 9 bases. Germline CDR1 is SGHDT and CDR2 is YYEEEE. This CDR3 has 17 amino acids. V trimming: 2 bases; J trimming: 9 bases; junction bases outside the gene matches: 18. CDR3 coding DNA: TGTGCCAGCAGCTTTAAGGGGACAGGGTCAAAAAAGGATGGGCAGTACTTC. This gives the protein CASSFKGTGSKKDGQYF.

This chain uses TRBV5-4 with TRBJ2-2; 15 bases are a match to TRBD2. The CDR3 length is 16 residues. CDR1 is SGHNT and CDR2 is YYREEE in the germline V gene (reference sequence). The V gene end was trimmed by 4 bases and the J gene end by 10 bases; junction bases not matched to a gene: 8. The CDR3 nucleotides read TGTGCCAGCAGCCAGGGACTAGCGGGGGGACCTAAGGAGCTGTTTTTT. Protein: CASSQGLAGGPKELFF.

The count of this clone is one. The rearrangement uses TRBV12-3 or TRBV12-4 and TRBJ2-1; D call uncertain. V was pared by 3 bases and J by 6 bases, with 6 bases between. The CDR3 is made up of 12 amino acids. The CDR3 spells CASSFVFNEQFF. CDR3 nucleotides: TGTGCCAGCAGTTTTGTCTTCAATGAGCAGTTCTTC.

The rearrangement links TRBV9 to TRBJ1-5, with D unclear. From germline, CDR1 is SGDLS and CDR2 YYNGEE. V shed 0 bases and J shed 7 bases, with 5 bases lying between them. There are 12 residues in the CDR3. CDR3 sequence reads: CASSVGDQPQHF. CDR3 DNA sequence: TGTGCCAGCAGCGTAGGTGACCAGCCCCAGCATTTT.

The V call is TRBV28, the J call TRBJ1-1, with TRBD1 matching over 8 bases. Germline lookup yields CDR1 MDHEN and CDR2 SYDVKM. The CDR3 is 15 amino acids. V lost 3 bases and J lost 5; bases outside the gene matches: 8. The CDR3: CASSFHGRGHTEAFF. CDR3 sequence (DNA): TGTGCCAGCAGTTTCCATGGCAGGGGGCATACTGAAGCTTTCTTT.

The sample holds a few counts of this clone. The chain employs TRBV7-2 and TRBJ2-7; D ambiguous. Germline V CDR1 and CDR2: SGHTA, FQGNSA. This CDR3 is 12 amino acids long. Trimming removed 5 bases from V and 6 bases from J, with 11 bases in between. The CDR3 loop is CASSGRLAEQYF. The CDR3 DNA follows: TGTGCCAGCAGCGGTAGGCTCGCCGAGCAGTACTTC. The variable domain in full, completed from reference TRBV7-2 and TRBJ2-7, reads GAGVSQSPSNKVTEKGKDVELRCDPISGHTALYWYRQSLGQGLEFLIYFQGNSAPDKSGLPSDRFSAERTGGSVSTLTIQRTQQEDSAVYLCASSGRLAEQYFGPGTRLTVT.

The chain is built from TRBV11-2 and TRBJ1-2; 7 bases map to TRBD1. Germline V gives CDR1 SGHAT, CDR2 FQNNGV. The CDR3 has 14 amino acids. V dropped 3 bases and J dropped 3; count of bases not matched to a gene: 4. In nucleotides, the CDR3 is TGTGCCAGCAGCTTGGGGGGACAGTACTATGGCTACACCTTC. It is translated as CASSLGGQYYGYTF.

This clone was seen many times. The genes are TRBV14 and TRBJ1-2, with no clear D. V was shortened by 0 bases and J by 6 bases, with 5 bases between the two germline ends. CDR1 and CDR2 from the germline V gene are SGHDN and FVKESK. The CDR3 totals 12 residues. The CDR3 loop reads CASSQDSDGYTF. Here the CDR3 DNA reads TGTGCCAGCAGCCAAGACTCCGATGGCTACACCTTC.

V gene TRBV9 combines with J gene TRBJ2-2; 13 nucleotides line up with TRBD2. Germline V lookup: CDR1 SGDLS, CDR2 YYNGEE. CDR3 length: 18 amino acids. Trimming took 3 bases from V and 0 from J; bases not matched to a gene: 5. CDR3 in DNA: TGTGCCAGCAGCGCGGGACTAGCGGGGCCCGCGAACACCGGGGAGCTGTTTTTT. It codes for CASSAGLAGPANTGELFF.

This clone occurred a few times. The chain has TRBV7-9 and TRBJ2-7; a weak D match, TRBD2 (5 bases). Germline V gene data show CDR1 as SEHNR and CDR2 as FQNEAQ (reference sequence). Deletions cut 1 base from V and 0 bases from J, with 16 bases between. The CDR3 has 17 residues. CDR3 coding DNA: TGTGCCAGCAGCTTAGTCGCCCTACGGGAAAGCTCCTACGAGCAGTACTTC. Its translation is CASSLVALRESSYEQYF.

The genes are TRBV24-1 and TRBJ1-5; D is unclear. The length of the CDR3 is 14 residues. Trimming took off 7 bases at V and 2 bases at J, with 11 bases between the two ends. Germline CDR1 is KGHDR and CDR2 is SFDVKD. As DNA, the CDR3 is TGTGCCACCAGCGGAGACGGACGCAATCAGCCCCAGCATTTT. This translates into CATSGDGRNQPQHF.

In its sample, this clone was seen once. V and J are TRBV15 and TRBJ1-4, with 8 bases matching TRBD1. This CDR3 is built from 16 residues. Germline trimming cut 2 bases from V and 7 bases from J; bases unmatched to any gene: 9. CDR1 and CDR2 from the germline V gene are LNHNV and YYDKDF (reference sequence). CDR3 bases: TGTGCCACCAGCAGACGTCAGGGGGCGGGTGGTGAAAAACTGTTTTTT. This encodes CATSRRQGAGGEKLFF.

The J gene is TRBJ2-2, the V gene TRBV5-6; D is perhaps TRBD1 or TRBD2 (6 bases each). Germline-derived CDR1 and CDR2 are SGHDT and YYEEEE. With 4 bases removed from V and 5 bases from J, the gap between germline ends came to 21 bases. This CDR3 is built from 17 residues. CDR3 sequence reads: CASSRRSYGGRTGELFF. CDR3 bases: TGTGCCAGCAGCCGGAGGTCCTACGGGGGCAGGACCGGGGAGCTGTTTTTT.

The chain couples TRBV6-1 to TRBJ2-2; D gene uncertain. V gave up 3 bases and J gave up 4 bases, with 3 bases separating them. The CDR3 contains 12 residues. Germline CDR1 is MNHNS and CDR2 is SASEGT. This CDR3 reads CASSDGTGELFF. Here the CDR3 DNA reads TGTGCCAGCAGTGACGGCACCGGGGAGCTGTTTTTT.

This chain uses TRBV4-1 with TRBJ2-3; no definite D call. V shed 3 bases and J shed 0 bases, with 13 bases lying between them. Germline CDR1 MGHRA, CDR2 YSYEKL. The CDR3 is 16 residues long. CDR3 amino acids: CASSHRASSSTDTQYF. CDR3 bases: TGCGCCAGCAGCCATAGGGCCTCCTCTAGCACAGATACGCAGTATTTT.

The gene calls are TRBV12-3 or TRBV12-4 and TRBJ2-7, with 8 bases identical to TRBD2. The CDR3 is 13 amino acids. The ends lost 5 bases at V and 1 base at J; junction bases unmatched: 1. The CDR3 region is CASSRGGSYEQYF. The CDR3 nucleotides read TGTGCCAGCAGTCGGGGGGGTTCCTACGAGCAGTACTTC.

The gene calls are TRBV7-9 and TRBJ2-3, with D tentatively TRBD2 (5 bases). Looked up from germline, CDR1 is SEHNR and CDR2 is FQNEAQ (reference sequence). Trimming left V 5 bases short and J 4 bases short, with 25 bases between. This CDR3 spans 18 amino acids. The CDR3 DNA is TGTGCCAGCAGCCCCCGAGGGTCGAAACTCGGCCAGCCAGATACGCAGTATTTT. It is translated as CASSPRGSKLGQPDTQYF.

CDR3 protein: CASSPGQGANSGANVLTF. In DNA, the CDR3 is TGTGCCAGCAGCCCGGGACAGGGGGCCAACTCTGGGGCCAACGTCCTGACTTTC. The chain carries TRBV5-4 and TRBJ2-6; 12 nucleotides match TRBD1. Germline loops: CDR1 SGHNT, CDR2 YYREEE (reference sequence). The CDR3 extends over 18 amino acids. Trimming at V came to 4 bases and at J to 0 bases, leaving 5 bases not matched to a gene.

This sequence joins TRBV19 and TRBJ1-5, with 10 bases fitting TRBD1. V shed 4 bases and J 4 bases; nucleotides not matched to a gene: 4. Germline CDR1 and CDR2: LNHDA and SQIVND (reference sequence). The CDR3 length is 15 residues. CDR3 coding DNA: TGTGCCAGTAGTACCGACAGGGGGCAGAATCAGCCCCAGCATTTT. Translation: CASSTDRGQNQPQHF.

The rearrangement links TRBV24-1 to TRBJ2-7, with TRBD1 as a possible D gene (6 bases). The V end lost 9 bases, the J end lost 3 bases, and 8 bases lay between the germline ends. CDR1 and CDR2 (germline): KGHDR, SFDVKD. This CDR3 comprises 11 residues. The CDR3 coding sequence is TGTGCCACCCAGGGGATCTACGAGCAGTACTTC. Residues: CATQGIYEQYF.

This sequence joins TRBV28 and TRBJ1-3; D is perhaps TRBD1 (5 bases). The germline gives CDR1 MDHEN, CDR2 SYDVKM. The CDR3 extends over 17 amino acids. The germline V and J ends were trimmed by 7 bases and 2 bases, with 21 bases remaining between them. The CDR3 DNA sequence: TGTGCCAGCACCCTCCATCGGGGGGGTTTACCTGGAAACACCATATATTTT. This codes for CASTLHRGGLPGNTIYF.

The genes are TRBV27 and TRBJ1-4; D not certain. The CDR3 loop spans 15 amino acids. The germline gives CDR1 MNHEY, CDR2 SMNVEV (reference sequence). V was clipped by 5 bases and J by 1 base, with 11 bases between them. This CDR3 is CASSTDRLTNEKLFF. The CDR3 DNA reads as TGTGCCAGCAGTACCGACCGACTAACTAATGAAAAACTGTTTTTT.

The rearrangement joins TRBV4-3 to TRBJ2-2; 9 bases are shared with TRBD2. V lost 1 base to trimming and J lost 6 bases; unmatched junction nucleotides: 9. This CDR3 contains 17 residues. The germline V gene encodes CDR1 LGHNA and CDR2 YSLEER. CDR3 amino acids: CASSQVVTSGSPGELFF. In DNA form, the CDR3 reads TGCGCCAGCAGCCAAGTGGTGACTAGCGGTTCCCCCGGGGAGCTGTTTTTT.

The chain employs TRBV28 and TRBJ2-1, with D perhaps TRBD1 (5 bases). Germline V gene sequence: CDR1 MDHEN, CDR2 SYDVKM. Trimming cost V 6 bases and J 0 bases, with 15 bases left between them. CDR3 length: 16 amino acids. CDR3 region: CASSPPTTDSYNEQFF. As DNA, the CDR3 is TGTGCCAGCAGCCCCCCGACGACAGACTCCTACAATGAGCAGTTCTTC.